The source of this TCR beta chain is a study of blood T cell repertoires in COVID-19. Sequenced by immunoSEQ multiplex PCR; TCRdb stores in-frame clones only, minus some. The profile shows 250,000 to 300,000 clones, 90% of them singletons. With 10 bases removed from V and 3 bases from J, the gap between germline ends came to 13 bases. The CDR3 covers 13 residues. Per the germline V gene, CDR1 is MGHRA and CDR2 is YSYEKL. The chain is built from TRBV4-1 and TRBJ2-1; D gene unclear. This TCR derives from a woman between 40 and 55 years old with acute or convalescent COVID-19. Sequencing was done on a sample of peripheral blood. The CDR3 DNA is TGCGCCACCCGTGAGGAGATCTACAATGAGCAGTTCTTC. Translating it yields CATREEIYNEQFF.